This TCR beta chain emerged from a study of early T cells in non-severe SARS-CoV-2 infection. The wider study: With bulk RNA from unsorted whole blood as input, sequencing yielded unpaired chains.

The germline CDR1 and CDR2 sequences are LGHDT and YNNKEL (reference sequence). The V end lost 4 bases, the J end lost 2 bases, and 14 bases lay between the germline ends. The CDR3 is 15 residues long. Unique molecular identifiers tagged individual cDNA molecules. MiXCR, applied by TCRdb to the 5' RACE reads, yields one record per CDR3 protein. The sample includes 50,000 to 70,000 distinct CDR3 sequences, roughly a tenth of them seen just once. To note about this clonotype: Its antigen is still unknown.

Study-wide results and limits: VDJdb matching skewed toward anti-spike CD8 responses, missing private and CD4 specificities.

This sequence was found in an adult who was a healthcare worker with PCR-confirmed SARS-CoV-2 infection or an uninfected control (not recorded which). This rearrangement joins TRBV3-1 to TRBJ1-1; D gene ambiguous. The specimen sequenced was whole blood. In DNA form, the CDR3 reads TGTGCCAGCAGCCTATTACTAGGAGGTAACACTGAAGCTTTCTTT. Residues: CASSLLLGGNTEAFF.